This TCR beta chain emerged from a study of blood T cell repertoires in COVID-19. Overall study: Spain, Italy and the United States supplied samples that represented acute and convalescent COVID-19. In each case, the material was cDNA or gDNA derived from T cells, B-cell-depleted T cells, or PBMCs.

Exposed enrollees encountered a COVID-19 case at some point within 2 weeks before study entry. The V and J ends lost 5 bases and 9 bases respectively, with 14 bases between them. There are 14 residues in the CDR3. Germline values: CDR1 SEHNR, CDR2 FQNEAQ (reference sequence). Original processing notes: It was from reference gene primer amplification that nucleated cell counts were estimated. Libraries were prepared by immunoSEQ multiplex PCR; TCRdb keeps only in-frame clonotypes and omits some of them. The DNA gave D and trimming, while V, J and clone size come from that table. The repertoire has 400,000 to 500,000 clones, roughly 88% of them found once; the top ten carry about 1.4%.

This TCR was sampled from a woman aged 18 to 35 who had been exposed to COVID-19. The sequenced sample was PBMCs or T cells enriched from blood (not recorded which). The rearrangement joins TRBV7-9 to TRBJ1-6, with D unresolved. The CDR3 region has the DNA TGTGCCAGCAGCCCTTCTACTAGGGCTTCACCCCTCCACTTT. Translating gives CASSPSTRASPLHF.